This is a list of T cell receptor beta chains from one sample in a study of blood T cell repertoires in COVID-19. Sequencing used immunoSEQ multiplex PCR; TCRdb keeps in-frame clones, though not all of them. This table has about 50,000 clones, 89% appearing once. The specimen sequenced was peripheral blood. These receptors all come from a human donor in a cohort sampled during active COVID-19. CDR3s include the opening cysteine and the closing phenylalanine or tryptophan. Some rows have no size entry. The others give once, few or many, or a class for an expanded clone.

v_call	clone_size	j_call	cdr3_aa
TRBV12-3/TRBV12-4	-	TRBJ2-7	CASSRQGHGEQYF
TRBV2	medium-sized	TRBJ1-6	CASGLTGFNSPLHF
TRBV28	few	TRBJ2-7	CASSIAGQSYEQYF
TRBV14	-	TRBJ2-7	CASSQLGTGRQYF
TRBV4-3	-	TRBJ2-7	CASSQQRTEWSYEQYF
TRBV6-2/TRBV6-3	-	TRBJ1-2	CASSSGQGNYGYTF
TRBV3-1/TRBV3-2	-	TRBJ1-3	CASSPGSSGNTIYF
TRBV7-2	-	TRBJ2-7	CASSSGTSRSRTGYEQYF
TRBV12-3/TRBV12-4	few	TRBJ2-7	CASTGGSAEQYF
TRBV5-6	-	TRBJ2-6	CASSYLRGSGANVLTF
TRBV4-1	once	TRBJ2-3	CARSRTGGRGDFDTQYF
TRBV3-1/TRBV3-2	-	TRBJ2-6	CASSSPGTGDAGANVLTF
TRBV19	-	TRBJ2-7	CASRLTAGVTYEQYF
TRBV4-3	-	TRBJ1-4	CASSQAFGGADEKLFF
TRBV18	-	TRBJ2-3	CASSPPISTDTQYF
TRBV4-2	-	TRBJ1-2	CASSQGQEVDGYTF
TRBV9	few	TRBJ2-2	CASSPRSSENSGELFF
TRBV7-3	-	TRBJ2-3	CASSRLAYGDTQYF
TRBV7-2	-	TRBJ1-4	CASSPGANEKLFF
TRBV7-7	-	TRBJ2-1	CASSLGSGNEQFF
TRBV6-1	-	TRBJ1-5	CASSDPTGDLYSNQPQHF
TRBV11-2	once	TRBJ2-7	CASSLGGRNYEQYF
TRBV11-2	-	TRBJ2-7	CASSSSSGRFVEQYF